This T cell receptor (beta chain) stems from a study of blood T cells in healthy people across ages. For the second PCR, which ran for about 6 to 11 cycles, a sample-barcoded 5' primer and a J-beta primer mix were used. TCRdb ran MiXCR on the 5' RACE reads and lists one entry per CDR3 protein. The table includes about 560,000 distinct CDR3 sequences, around 27% detected once. Germline loops: CDR1 SGDLS, CDR2 YYNGEE. With V trimmed by 5 bases and J by 4 bases, 3 bases remained unmatched. The CDR3 extends over 14 amino acids. This clonotype was picked up a small number of times. The sample was also linked to a second study, of T cells of mothers and their children.

The TCR originated in a boy between 2 and 10 years old in good health. The genes are TRBV9 and TRBJ2-5; 12 bases fit TRBD2. Sequences were obtained from blood. The CDR3: CASRKGLAGETQYF. The CDR3 nucleotides are TGTGCCAGCAGGAAGGGACTAGCGGGAGAGACCCAGTACTTC.